The 29 T cell receptor beta chains presented below share a single source sample, sequenced in a study of cytomegalovirus exposure and HLA in healthy donors. Use of 60 Vbeta and 13 Jbeta primers characterized the PCR. Libraries were prepared by immunoSEQ multiplex PCR; TCRdb keeps only in-frame clonotypes and omits some of them. There are 80,000 or so clones in the sample; roughly 76% occur only once, and roughly 7.2% lies in the top ten. Sequencing used PBMCs. The receptors were gathered from a woman in her 40s in good health and CMV-seronegative.

Written as DNA, the CDR3 is TGTGCCACCAGCAGAGAGGTTGGCGGGAGTGGGGATACGCAGTATTTT. Residues: CATSREVGGSGDTQYF. The V call is TRBV15, the J call TRBJ2-3; TRBD2 matches at 7 bases. J lost 6 bases, V lost 0 bases, and 9 bases had no gene match. There are 16 residues in the CDR3. The V gene's germline CDR1 is LNHNV and CDR2 YYDKDF (reference sequence).

CDR3 protein: CASSLGGLGPQHF. The CDR3 nucleotides read TGTGCCAGCAGCTTAGGGGGCCTCGGGCCCCAGCATTTT. The chain has TRBV5-4 and TRBJ1-5; 7 bases are shared with TRBD1. Germline assignment: CDR1 SGHNT and CDR2 YYREEE (reference sequence). V was clipped by 2 bases and J by 9 bases; unmatched bases: 5. CDR3 size: 13 residues.

The V and J genes are TRBV5-4 and TRBJ2-1; 7 positions agree with TRBD1. Trimming at V came to 4 bases and at J to 9 bases, leaving 7 bases not matched to a gene. The CDR3 is 13 residues long. Germline V gives CDR1 SGHNT, CDR2 YYREEE (reference sequence). CDR3 DNA sequence: TGTGCCAGCAGCCCGGACAGGTCAACTGAGCAGTTCTTC. It is translated as CASSPDRSTEQFF.

The chain employs TRBV2 and TRBJ2-7; 7 nucleotides agree with TRBD2. The CDR3 covers 15 residues. Germline values: CDR1 SNHLY, CDR2 FYNNEI. V lost 3 bases and J lost 8; bases outside the gene matches: 13. Written as DNA, the CDR3 is TGTGCCAGCAGTGAGTCGGGACTAACCTCTACGCAGCAGTACTTC. Its translation: CASSESGLTSTQQYF.

The V and J genes are TRBV27 and TRBJ2-2; 7 bases are a match to TRBD1. Germline V gene sequence: CDR1 MNHEY, CDR2 SMNVEV (reference sequence). This CDR3 comprises 13 residues. V shed 6 bases and J 7 bases; nucleotides not matched to a gene: 5. CDR3: CASREQGNGELFF. The CDR3 bases are TGTGCCAGCAGAGAACAGGGGAACGGGGAGCTGTTTTTT.

The gene calls are TRBV7-8 and TRBJ2-7; the match to TRBD1 covers 7 bases. The V gene's germline CDR1 is SGHVS and CDR2 FQNEAQ. V was pared by 3 bases and J by 3 bases, with 5 bases of the junction left unmatched. This CDR3 spans 14 amino acids. This CDR3 is CASSLEQGNYEQYF. Here the CDR3 DNA reads TGTGCCAGCAGCTTGGAACAGGGGAACTACGAGCAGTACTTC.

The V gene is TRBV5-8, the J gene TRBJ2-7; 10 bases line up with TRBD1. The length of the CDR3 is 14 residues. The V gene's germline CDR1 is SGHTS and CDR2 YDEGEE. With V trimmed by 0 bases and J by 4 bases, 1 base remained unmatched. The CDR3 region has the DNA TGTGCCAGCAGCTTGGCGGGACAGGGGTACGAGCAGTACTTC. Its protein is CASSLAGQGYEQYF.

The V call is TRBV28, the J call TRBJ1-2; D uncertain. The CDR3 consists of 16 residues. Germline loops: CDR1 MDHEN, CDR2 SYDVKM. V lost 4 bases and J lost 3, with 18 bases in between. Written as DNA, the CDR3 is TGTGCCAGCAGTTCCCTCTCGGCCTCTGGGCACTATGGCTACACCTTC. Translation gives CASSSLSASGHYGYTF.

V usage is TRBV27 and J usage is TRBJ2-5; 10 bases align to TRBD1. J gave up 4 bases and V 4 bases, and 3 bases lay outside the gene matches. The germline V gene has CDR1 MNHEY and CDR2 SMNVEV (reference sequence). This CDR3 is built from 14 residues. The CDR3 reads CASSWTGGGETQYF. The CDR3 nucleotides read TGTGCCAGCAGTTGGACAGGGGGAGGAGAGACCCAGTACTTC.

The gene calls are TRBV16 and TRBJ2-7; tentatively, D is TRBD2 (6 bases). Germline V gene data show CDR1 as KGHSY and CDR2 as FQNENV. CDR3 length: 14 amino acids. V was pared by 7 bases and J by 3 bases, with 16 bases between. CDR3 sequence reads: CASTLGPGGYEQYF. The CDR3 DNA reads TGTGCCAGCACATTAGGCCCCGGGGGCTACGAGCAGTACTTC.

This clone was seen a handful of times. The chain combines TRBV7-9 with TRBJ2-1, with D possibly TRBD1 on 5 matching bases. There are 12 residues in the CDR3. Germline V gives CDR1 SEHNR, CDR2 FQNEAQ (reference sequence). V was cut by 5 bases and J by 14 bases, with 16 bases left in between. CDR3 DNA: TGTGCCAGCAGCCGGCAGGGCCGGCTTAAGTTCTTC. It yields the protein CASSRQGRLKFF.

This clone showed up just once. This rearrangement joins TRBV10-2 to TRBJ2-2; TRBD2 agrees at 10 bases. V gave up 5 bases and J gave up 9 bases; unmatched junction bases: 12. The CDR3 length is 16 residues. Looked up from germline, CDR1 is WSHSY and CDR2 is SAAADI. CDR3 amino acids: CASSSPGLAFGRELFF. The CDR3, as DNA: TGCGCCAGCAGTTCGCCGGGACTAGCGTTTGGTCGGGAGCTGTTTTTT.

This clone has a handful of counts. The J gene is TRBJ1-1, the V gene TRBV19; D call uncertain. Germline V gene lookup returns CDR1 LNHDA and CDR2 SQIVND (reference sequence). The CDR3 sequence is 14 residues long. V was pared by 6 bases and J by 10 bases, with 21 bases between. CDR3 nucleotides: TGTGCCAGTAGGAAGTTTGGTGGAGTGCCGGGAGCTTTCTTT. It translates to CASRKFGGVPGAFF.

This clone appeared a few times. The chain employs TRBV4-1 and TRBJ2-2; TRBD1 aligns across 8 bases. CDR3 size: 16 residues. Trimming at V came to 5 bases and at J to 1 base, leaving 6 bases not matched to a gene. From germline, CDR1 is MGHRA and CDR2 YSYEKL. CDR3 amino acids: CASSADRGRNTGELFF. As DNA, the CDR3 is TGCGCCAGCAGCGCAGACAGGGGACGGAACACCGGGGAGCTGTTTTTT.

This clone has only one observation. The chain combines TRBV10-3 with TRBJ2-1; weak D call: TRBD1 (6 bases). Trimming left V 0 bases short and J 10 bases short, with 13 bases between. CDR3 length: 14 residues. From germline, CDR1 is ENHRY and CDR2 SYGVKD. The CDR3 coding sequence is TGTGCCATCAGTGAGTCGATAGGGGGATTGGAGCAGTTCTTC. This sequence encodes CAISESIGGLEQFF.

The chain links TRBV19 to TRBJ2-3; D is perhaps TRBD2 (6 bases). Deletions cut 3 bases from V and 6 bases from J, with 16 bases between. There are 15 residues in the CDR3. Germline CDR1 LNHDA, CDR2 SQIVND (reference sequence). The CDR3 DNA reads TGTGCCAGTAGTATTCAACTAGCATATTTGGATACGCAGTATTTT. Encoded protein: CASSIQLAYLDTQYF.

DNA of the CDR3: TGTGCCTGGTCAGGACAGGGGAATCAGCCCCAGCATTTT. Amino acid sequence: CAWSGQGNQPQHF. This chain connects TRBV30 to TRBJ1-5; 9 nucleotides agree with TRBD1. The V gene's germline CDR1 is GTSNPN and CDR2 SVGIG (reference sequence). This CDR3 comprises 13 residues. Trimming took 5 bases from V and 4 from J; bases not matched to a gene: 3.

The sample holds one count of this clone. This rearrangement joins TRBV5-6 to TRBJ2-7; the D gene is possibly TRBD1 (5 bases). Trimming took off 6 bases at V and 3 bases at J, with 16 bases between the two ends. CDR1 is SGHDT, CDR2 YYEEEE, per germline. CDR3 length: 14 amino acids. CDR3 in amino acids: CASNPPGMSYEQYF. The CDR3 bases are TGTGCCAGCAACCCGCCAGGGATGAGCTACGAGCAGTACTTC.

The rearrangement links TRBV19 to TRBJ1-1, with TRBD1 as a possible D gene (5 bases). CDR1 and CDR2 (germline): LNHDA, SQIVND (reference sequence). The ends were cut back, 9 bases at V and 1 base at J, with 9 bases in the middle. The CDR3 has 12 amino acids. The CDR3 nucleotides read TGTGCCAGCGAGACAGCGAACACTGAAGCTTTCTTT. Translation: CASETANTEAFF.

V is TRBV7-9 and J is TRBJ1-5, with D maybe TRBD1 (6 bases). V was cut by 0 bases and J by 5 bases, with 8 bases left in between. This CDR3 comprises 14 residues. The germline CDR1 and CDR2 sequences are SEHNR and FQNEAQ (reference sequence). The CDR3 sequence: CASSLAAGDQPQHF. In nucleotides, the CDR3 is TGTGCCAGCAGCTTAGCGGCAGGGGATCAGCCCCAGCATTTT.

This chain joins TRBV5-1 and TRBJ1-5; a possible D gene is TRBD1 (6 bases). Trimming removed 3 bases at V and 6 bases at J, with 16 bases between. Germline CDR1 reads SGHRS; CDR2 reads YFSETQ. The CDR3 sequence is 15 residues long. The CDR3 spells CASSSDGGGRQPQHF. In nucleotides, the CDR3 is TGCGCCAGCAGCTCCGATGGGGGGGGCCGTCAGCCCCAGCATTTT. Full variable domain (rest looked up from reference TRBV5-1 and TRBJ1-5): KAGVTQTPRYLIKTRGQQVTLSCSPISGHRSVSWYQQTPGQGLQFLFEYFSETQRNKGNFPGRFSGRQFSNSRSEMNVSTLELGDSALYLCASSSDGGGRQPQHFGDGTRLSIL.

This clone was observed a few times. Here the CDR3 reads CASSATGGAFDEQYF. CDR3 coding DNA: TGCGCCAGCAGCGCTACAGGGGGCGCGTTCGACGAGCAGTACTTC. The chain has TRBV5-1 and TRBJ2-7; 9 positions agree with TRBD1. With 4 bases clipped from V and 5 bases from J, the junction kept 10 bases outside the gene matches. In germline, CDR1 is SGHRS, CDR2 YFSETQ. The CDR3 is 15 amino acids.

The V and J genes are TRBV5-1 and TRBJ2-7, with D possibly being TRBD1 (6 bases). The CDR3 has 15 residues. The germline V gene has CDR1 SGHRS and CDR2 YFSETQ. Trimming stripped 4 bases from V and 2 bases from J, with 16 bases between. The CDR3 sequence: CASSTDSHNPYEQYF. The CDR3 coding sequence is TGCGCCAGCAGCACGGACAGCCATAACCCCTACGAGCAGTACTTC.

The V gene is TRBV18, the J gene TRBJ2-1; D is unresolved. V was cut by 5 bases and J by 2 bases, with 7 bases left in between. The CDR3 length is 13 residues. CDR1 KGHSH and CDR2 LQKENI come from the germline V gene. The CDR3 loop reads CASSGSAYNEQFF. The CDR3 DNA reads TGTGCCAGCTCAGGTTCGGCCTACAATGAGCAGTTCTTC.

This chain connects TRBV7-2 to TRBJ2-7; D might be TRBD1 (6 bases). Between the trimmed V and J ends, which lost 1 base and 7 bases, there was a span of 17 bases. Germline V gene lookup returns CDR1 SGHTA and CDR2 FQGNSA. The CDR3 sequence is 15 residues long. The CDR3 DNA reads TGTGCCAGCAGCTTAGAGCGACAGGCGTTCTTAGAGCAGTACTTC. Residues: CASSLERQAFLEQYF.

This clone showed up just once. This rearrangement joins TRBV7-7 to TRBJ2-1; TRBD1 aligns across 8 bases. Trimming cost V 1 base and J 0 bases; bases outside gene matches: 11. The CDR3 has 19 amino acids. Germline V CDR1 and CDR2: SSHAT, FNYEAQ (reference sequence). The CDR3 reads CASSLGREKTGVSYNEQFF. CDR3 nucleotide sequence: TGTGCCAGCAGCTTAGGGCGAGAAAAGACAGGGGTCTCCTACAATGAGCAGTTCTTC.

The chain has TRBV2 and TRBJ2-1; 8 positions match TRBD2. The ends lost 10 bases at V and 7 bases at J; junction bases unmatched: 15. Germline CDR1 reads SNHLY; CDR2 reads FYNNEI. The CDR3 runs to 15 residues. The CDR3 DNA is TGTGCCACCTCTGGGGGACTACCGGGGGGGAATGAGCAGTTCTTC. This encodes CATSGGLPGGNEQFF.

About this clone itself: This sample includes further DNA sequences coding for the same CDR3. The chain employs TRBV5-4 and TRBJ1-4; D is unclear. V was pared by 0 bases and J by 0 bases, with 18 bases between. There are 19 residues in the CDR3. Germline-derived CDR1 and CDR2 are SGHNT and YYREEE (reference sequence). This CDR3 reads CASSLAIGGKSATNEKLFF. In DNA, the CDR3 is TGTGCCAGCAGCTTGGCCATCGGAGGGAAATCAGCAACTAATGAAAAACTGTTTTTT.

This clone was detected only once. The J gene is TRBJ2-1, the V gene TRBV4-3; no reliable D call. The CDR3 consists of 15 residues. V shed 1 base and J shed 4 bases, with 11 bases lying between them. The germline V gene has CDR1 LGHNA and CDR2 YSLEER. The CDR3 DNA reads as TGCGCCAGCAGCCAAGGTCAGGTGGGTTACAATGAGCAGTTCTTC. This gives the protein CASSQGQVGYNEQFF.